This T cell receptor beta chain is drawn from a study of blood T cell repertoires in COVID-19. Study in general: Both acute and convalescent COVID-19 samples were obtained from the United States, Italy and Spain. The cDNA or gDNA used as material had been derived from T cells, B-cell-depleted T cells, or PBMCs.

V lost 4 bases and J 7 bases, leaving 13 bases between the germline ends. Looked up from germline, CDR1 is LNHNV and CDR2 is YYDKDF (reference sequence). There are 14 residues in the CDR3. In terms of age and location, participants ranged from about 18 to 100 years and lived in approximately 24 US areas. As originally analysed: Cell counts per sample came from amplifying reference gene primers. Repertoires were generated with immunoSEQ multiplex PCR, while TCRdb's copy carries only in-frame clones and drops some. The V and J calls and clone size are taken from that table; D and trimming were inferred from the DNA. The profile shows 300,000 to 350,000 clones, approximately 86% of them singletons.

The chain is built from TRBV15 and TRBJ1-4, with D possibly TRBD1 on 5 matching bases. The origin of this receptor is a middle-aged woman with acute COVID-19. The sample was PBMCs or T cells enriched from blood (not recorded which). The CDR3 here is CATSTGGRIEKLFF. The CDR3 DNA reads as TGTGCCACCAGCACGGGGGGGAGAATTGAAAAACTGTTTTTT. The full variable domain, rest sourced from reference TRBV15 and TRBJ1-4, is DAMVIQNPRYQVTQFGKPVTLSCSQTLNHNVMYWYQQKSSQAPKLLFHYYDKDFNNEADTPDNFQSRRPNTSFCFLDIRSPGLGDTAMYLCATSTGGRIEKLFFGSGTQLSVL.